These T cell receptor beta chains were read from a single sample in a study of T-cell memory formation after mild COVID-19. TCRdb used MiXCR to reprocess the 5' RACE reads, holding one entry per CDR3 protein. The data contain fewer than 350,000 distinct CDR3 sequences, around 15% of them seen just once; the ten biggest clones take up around a fifth. The sequencing sample was made of PBMCs or a T cell subset sorted from them (not recorded which). Receptor source: a man aged 18 to 30 who had mild COVID-19 (a few samples of this study predate the infection). Cell type and time point are not known. CDR3s include the opening cysteine and the closing phenylalanine or tryptophan. A D gene is named only where the DNA matches it firmly. For some rows the clone size is stated as once, few or many, or as a class when expanded; others skip it.

V: TRBV27; J: TRBJ2-2; D: TRBD2; size: few; DNA: TGTGCCAGCAGTTTCCTAGCGGGGGGTCTTCTCGGGGAGCTGTTTTTT; CDR3: CASSFLAGGLLGELFF
V: TRBV9; J: TRBJ2-3; D: NA; size: NA; DNA: TGTGCCAGCAGTGCGAGTGGGGCAGAGCGGTATTTT; CDR3: CASSASGAERYF
V: TRBV11-2; J: TRBJ2-7; D: NA; size: many; DNA: TGTGCCAGCAGCGCGCAGAGCAGCGAGCAGTACTTC; CDR3: CASSAQSSEQYF
V: TRBV20-1; J: TRBJ1-2; D: TRBD1; size: once; DNA: TGCAGTGCTAGAGCCGGCGGACAGGACTATGGCTACACCTTC; CDR3: CSARAGGQDYGYTF
V: TRBV20-1; J: TRBJ2-5; D: NA; size: many; DNA: TGCAGTGCTAGATTGAGAGAGGAGACCCAGTACTTC; CDR3: CSARLREETQYF
V: TRBV9; J: TRBJ1-5; D: TRBD1; size: few; DNA: TGTGCCAGCAGCGGGGGGACAGCAAATCAGCCCCAGCATTTT; CDR3: CASSGGTANQPQHF
V: TRBV9; J: TRBJ2-1; D: NA; size: many; DNA: TGTGCCAGCAGCGTAGCCCCGTTTGACGAGCAGTTCTTC; CDR3: CASSVAPFDEQFF
V: TRBV6-5; J: TRBJ2-1; D: TRBD2; size: NA; DNA: TGTGCCAGCAGTTATTGGCGGGGGGGCTATGAGCAGTTCTTC; CDR3: CASSYWRGGYEQFF
V: TRBV12-3/TRBV12-4; J: TRBJ2-5; D: NA; size: many; DNA: TGTGCCAGCAGTTTAAGGGGGAAAGAGACCCAGTACTTC; CDR3: CASSLRGKETQYF
V: TRBV5-1; J: TRBJ1-2; D: NA; size: few; DNA: TGCGCCAGCAGCTTCTTCCCGGGACCAGGGTTTGGGGGCTACACCTTC; CDR3: CASSFFPGPGFGGYTF
V: TRBV27; J: TRBJ1-2; D: NA; size: NA; DNA: TGTGCCAGCAGTTTATTTAGGGGAACTAACTATGGCTACACCTTC; CDR3: CASSLFRGTNYGYTF
V: TRBV5-1; J: TRBJ2-5; D: TRBD2; size: few; DNA: TGCGCCAGCAGCGTAGCCCGGACTAGCGTACAAGAGACCCAGTACTTC; CDR3: CASSVARTSVQETQYF
V: TRBV29-1; J: TRBJ2-5; D: NA; size: many; DNA: TGCAGCGTTGTACGCCCCGTGGAGACCCAGTACTTC; CDR3: CSVVRPVETQYF
V: TRBV4-1; J: TRBJ2-5; D: TRBD2; size: NA; DNA: TGCGCCAGCAGCCAAGTGGGACTATCGGAAGAGACCCAGTACTTC; CDR3: CASSQVGLSEETQYF
V: TRBV27; J: TRBJ2-1; D: NA; size: NA; DNA: TGTGCCAGCAGCCGATACCCAACAAGGACCTTTCAGCAGTTCTTC; CDR3: CASSRYPTRTFQQFF
V: TRBV30; J: TRBJ2-5; D: TRBD1; size: NA; DNA: TGTGCCTGGAGTGTCGACAGGGGCGTGGAGACCCAGTACTTC; CDR3: CAWSVDRGVETQYF
V: TRBV4-1; J: TRBJ2-1; D: NA; size: NA; DNA: TGCGCCAGCAGCCCAGACTTACAGAAATTTATTTACAATGAGCAGTTCTTC; CDR3: CASSPDLQKFIYNEQFF
V: TRBV5-1; J: TRBJ1-2; D: TRBD1; size: NA; DNA: TGCGCCAGCAGCTCGGGAAGGGACAGCGAAATTCGCTATGGCTACACCTTC; CDR3: CASSSGRDSEIRYGYTF
V: TRBV10-3; J: TRBJ2-7; D: NA; size: many; DNA: TGTGCCATCAGTGCGGGCTCCTACGAGCAGTACTTC; CDR3: CAISAGSYEQYF
V: TRBV5-1; J: TRBJ1-1; D: NA; size: few; DNA: TGCGCCAGCAGCTTGGAGGGCATGAACACTGAAGCTTTCTTT; CDR3: CASSLEGMNTEAFF
V: TRBV7-7; J: TRBJ2-5; D: NA; size: many; DNA: TGTGCCAGCAGCCCCCGGGCTGGGCATGGGACCCAGTACTTC; CDR3: CASSPRAGHGTQYF
V: TRBV3-1; J: TRBJ2-3; D: TRBD2; size: NA; DNA: TGTGCCAGCAGACCCACCGGGGGGGTCACAGATACGCAGTATTTT; CDR3: CASRPTGGVTDTQYF
V: TRBV4-3; J: TRBJ2-1; D: NA; size: few; DNA: TGCGCCAGCAGCCAAGGGGCCAGGATTAACAATGAGCAGTTCTTC; CDR3: CASSQGARINNEQFF
V: TRBV6-6; J: TRBJ1-1; D: NA; size: NA; DNA: TGTGCCAGCAGTGGGGCTCGAGGGGGGACTGAAGCTTTCTTT; CDR3: CASSGARGGTEAFF
V: TRBV24-1; J: TRBJ2-5; D: TRBD1; size: few; DNA: TGTGCCACCAGTGATCCCCGGACAGGGGGAGAGACCCAGTACTTC; CDR3: CATSDPRTGGETQYF
V: TRBV4-3; J: TRBJ2-7; D: NA; size: few; DNA: TGCGCCAGCAGCCAAGTAGGGAACTCCTACGAGCAGTACTTC; CDR3: CASSQVGNSYEQYF
V: TRBV6-2/TRBV6-3; J: TRBJ2-1; D: NA; size: many; DNA: TGTGCCAGCAGTTACGACAGCTACAATGAGCAGTTCTTC; CDR3: CASSYDSYNEQFF
V: TRBV5-1; J: TRBJ2-3; D: NA; size: few; DNA: TGCGCCAGCAGCCCGGGACCCTCAACACCAGATACGCAGTATTTT; CDR3: CASSPGPSTPDTQYF
V: TRBV5-1; J: TRBJ2-5; D: TRBD1; size: NA; DNA: TGCGCCAGCAGCTGGGGACAGAAAGAGACCCAGTACTTC; CDR3: CASSWGQKETQYF
V: TRBV5-6; J: TRBJ1-1; D: TRBD1; size: NA; DNA: TGTGCCAGCAGCGCCCGGACAGGGGGTATAGCTTTCTTT; CDR3: CASSARTGGIAFF
V: TRBV10-3; J: TRBJ2-7; D: TRBD2; size: NA; DNA: TGTGCCATCAGCCCGGATACAGGTACCATAAGAACGGGGGGCTCCTACGAGCAGTACTTC; CDR3: CAISPDTGTIRTGGSYEQYF
V: TRBV9; J: TRBJ1-2; D: NA; size: NA; DNA: TGTGCCAGCAGCATCAGGGGCAACTATGGCTACACCTTC; CDR3: CASSIRGNYGYTF
V: TRBV25-1; J: TRBJ2-1; D: NA; size: NA; DNA: TGTGCCAGCAGGGCCCCGGGGGATGAGCAGTTCTTC; CDR3: CASRAPGDEQFF
V: TRBV10-3; J: TRBJ2-5; D: NA; size: many; DNA: TGTGCCATCAGTGACAGGGTGTACCAAGAGACCCAGTACTTC; CDR3: CAISDRVYQETQYF
V: TRBV15; J: TRBJ2-6; D: NA; size: few; DNA: TGTGCCACCAGCAGAGATAGGTCTGGGGCCAACGTCCTGACTTTC; CDR3: CATSRDRSGANVLTF
V: TRBV20-1; J: TRBJ2-4; D: NA; size: few; DNA: TGCAGTGCTAGAGATCCCCGCAGGGAGTTTCTAGCCAAAAACATTCAGTACTTC; CDR3: CSARDPRREFLAKNIQYF
V: TRBV3-1; J: TRBJ1-3; D: NA; size: NA; DNA: TGTGCCAGCAGCCAAGTACCAGGGAGGAACACCATATATTTT; CDR3: CASSQVPGRNTIYF
V: TRBV27; J: TRBJ2-2; D: NA; size: many; DNA: TGTGCCAGCAGTTCGCCGGAAACAGGGATGGGCGGCGGGGAGCTGTTTTTT; CDR3: CASSSPETGMGGGELFF
V: TRBV18; J: TRBJ2-5; D: NA; size: NA; DNA: TGTGCCAGCTCATCTCAACCGGGGCAAGAGACCCAGTACTTC; CDR3: CASSSQPGQETQYF
V: TRBV18; J: TRBJ2-3; D: NA; size: NA; DNA: TGTGCCAGCTCACCAGCCAGGGCCACAGATACGCAGTATTTT; CDR3: CASSPARATDTQYF
V: TRBV29-1; J: TRBJ2-5; D: NA; size: NA; DNA: TGCAGCGTTAGCAGGGAAGAGACCCAGTACTTC; CDR3: CSVSREETQYF
V: TRBV5-1; J: TRBJ1-6; D: NA; size: many; DNA: TGCGCCAGCCGAACAGGGTCGAATTCACCCCTCCACTTT; CDR3: CASRTGSNSPLHF
V: TRBV7-9; J: TRBJ2-4; D: NA; size: many; DNA: TGTGCCAGCAGCCATAAGGGGGGTCAAGTCATTCAGTACTTC; CDR3: CASSHKGGQVIQYF